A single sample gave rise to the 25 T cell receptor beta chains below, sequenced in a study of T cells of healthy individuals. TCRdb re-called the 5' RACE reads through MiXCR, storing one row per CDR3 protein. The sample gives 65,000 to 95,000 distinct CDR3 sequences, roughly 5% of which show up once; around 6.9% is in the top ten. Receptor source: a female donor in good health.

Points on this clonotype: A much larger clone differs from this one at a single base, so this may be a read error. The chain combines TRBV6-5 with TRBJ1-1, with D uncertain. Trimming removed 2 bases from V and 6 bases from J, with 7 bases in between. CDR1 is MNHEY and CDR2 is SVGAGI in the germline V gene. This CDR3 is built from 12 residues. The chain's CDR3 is CASSYMGSEAFF. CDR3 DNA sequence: TGTGCCAGCAGTTACATGGGCTCTGAAGCTTTCTTT.

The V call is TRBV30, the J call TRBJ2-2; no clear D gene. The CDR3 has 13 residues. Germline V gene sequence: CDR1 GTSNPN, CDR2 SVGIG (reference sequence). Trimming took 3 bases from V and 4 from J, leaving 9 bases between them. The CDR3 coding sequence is TGTGCCTGGAGCGGAACTACCACCGGGGAGCTGTTTTTT. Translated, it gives CAWSGTTTGELFF.

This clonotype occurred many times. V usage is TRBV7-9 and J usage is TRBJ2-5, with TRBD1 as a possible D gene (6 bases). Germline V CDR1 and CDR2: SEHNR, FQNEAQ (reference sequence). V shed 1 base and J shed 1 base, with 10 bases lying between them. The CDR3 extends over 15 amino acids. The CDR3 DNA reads TGTGCCAGCAGCTTAGGCAACAGGGCCCAAGAGACCCAGTACTTC. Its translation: CASSLGNRAQETQYF.

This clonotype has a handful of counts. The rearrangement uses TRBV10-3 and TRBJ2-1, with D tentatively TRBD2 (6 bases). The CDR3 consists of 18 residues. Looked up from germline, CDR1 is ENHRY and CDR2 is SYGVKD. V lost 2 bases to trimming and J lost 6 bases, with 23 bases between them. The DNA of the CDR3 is TGTGCCATCAGTGAGCGTCCCGGGACGGGGCTCGGGGGCAATGAGCAGTTCTTC. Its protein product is CAISERPGTGLGGNEQFF.

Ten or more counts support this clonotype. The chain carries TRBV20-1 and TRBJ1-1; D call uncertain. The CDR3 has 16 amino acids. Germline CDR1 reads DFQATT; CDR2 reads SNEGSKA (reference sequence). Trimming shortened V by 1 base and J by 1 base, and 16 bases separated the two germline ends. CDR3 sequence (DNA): TGCAGTGCTAGAGCAGCCGAGGCCCAGTCGAACACTGAAGCTTTCTTT. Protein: CSARAAEAQSNTEAFF.

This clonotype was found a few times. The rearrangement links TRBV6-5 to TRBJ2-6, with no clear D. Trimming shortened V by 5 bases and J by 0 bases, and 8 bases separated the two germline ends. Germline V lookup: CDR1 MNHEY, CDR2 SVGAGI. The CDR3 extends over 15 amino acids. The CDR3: CASSSLSSGANVLTF. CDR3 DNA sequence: TGTGCCAGCAGTAGTCTCAGCTCTGGGGCCAACGTCCTGACTTTC.

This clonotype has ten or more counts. CDR3 region: CASSLLAGVGTDTQYF. The CDR3 nucleotides are TGTGCCAGCAGCTTACTAGCGGGAGTTGGTACAGATACGCAGTATTTT. This chain connects TRBV7-9 to TRBJ2-3; 10 bases map to TRBD2. V lost 2 bases and J lost 3; bases outside the gene matches: 5. The CDR3 loop spans 16 amino acids. Looked up from germline, CDR1 is SEHNR and CDR2 is FQNEAQ (reference sequence).

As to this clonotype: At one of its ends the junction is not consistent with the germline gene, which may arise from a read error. The CDR3 loop is CASNKGLAGGNEQSF. The CDR3 DNA reads TGTGCCAGCAATAAGGGACTAGCGGGTGGGAATGAGCAGTCCTTC. The chain couples TRBV2 to TRBJ2-1; 12 positions agree with TRBD2. The CDR3 is made up of 15 amino acids. CDR1 SNHLY and CDR2 FYNNEI come from the germline V gene.

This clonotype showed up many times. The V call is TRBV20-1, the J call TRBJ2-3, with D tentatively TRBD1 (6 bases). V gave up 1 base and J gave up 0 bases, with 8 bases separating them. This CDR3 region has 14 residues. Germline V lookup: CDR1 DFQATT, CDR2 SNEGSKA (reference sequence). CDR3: CSARGGPSTDTQYF. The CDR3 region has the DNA TGCAGTGCTAGAGGGGGGCCGAGCACAGATACGCAGTATTTT.

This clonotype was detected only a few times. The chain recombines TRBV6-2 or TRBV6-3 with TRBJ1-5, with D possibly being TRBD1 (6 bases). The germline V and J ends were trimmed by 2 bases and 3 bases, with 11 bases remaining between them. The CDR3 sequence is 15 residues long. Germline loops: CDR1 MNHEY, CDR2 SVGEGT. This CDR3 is CASSYGGPNNQPQHF. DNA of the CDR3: TGTGCCAGCAGTTACGGGGGCCCGAACAATCAGCCCCAGCATTTT.

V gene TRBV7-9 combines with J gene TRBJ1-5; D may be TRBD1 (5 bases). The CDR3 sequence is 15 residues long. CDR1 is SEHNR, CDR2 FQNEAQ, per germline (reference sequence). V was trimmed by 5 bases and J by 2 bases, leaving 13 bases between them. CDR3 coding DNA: TGTGCCAGCAGCCCCCAGGGCGTAGGCAATCAGCCCCAGCATTTT. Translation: CASSPQGVGNQPQHF.

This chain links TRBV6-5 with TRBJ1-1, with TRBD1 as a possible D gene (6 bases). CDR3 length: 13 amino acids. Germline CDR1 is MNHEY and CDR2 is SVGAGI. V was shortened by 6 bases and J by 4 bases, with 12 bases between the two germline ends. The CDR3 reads CASRFRGSTEAFF. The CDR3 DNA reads TGTGCCAGCAGATTCAGGGGATCCACTGAAGCTTTCTTT.

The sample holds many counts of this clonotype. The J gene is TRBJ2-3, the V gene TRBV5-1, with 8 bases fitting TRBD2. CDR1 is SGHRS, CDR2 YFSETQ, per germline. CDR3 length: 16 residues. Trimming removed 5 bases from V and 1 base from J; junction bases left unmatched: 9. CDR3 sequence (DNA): TGCGCCAGCAGTACCGGGGGAGCGGGAGGCACAGATACGCAGTATTTT. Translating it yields CASSTGGAGGTDTQYF.

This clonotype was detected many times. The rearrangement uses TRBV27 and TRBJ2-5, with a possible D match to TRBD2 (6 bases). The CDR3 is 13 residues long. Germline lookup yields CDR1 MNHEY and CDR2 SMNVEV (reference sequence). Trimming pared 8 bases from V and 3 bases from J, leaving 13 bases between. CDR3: CASSPGGKETQYF. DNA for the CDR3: TGTGCCAGCTCCCCCGGAGGGAAAGAGACCCAGTACTTC.

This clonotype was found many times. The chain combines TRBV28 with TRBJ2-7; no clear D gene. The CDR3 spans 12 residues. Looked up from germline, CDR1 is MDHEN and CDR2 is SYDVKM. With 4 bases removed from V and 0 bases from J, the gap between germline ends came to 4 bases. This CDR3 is CASSSTSYEQYF. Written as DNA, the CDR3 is TGTGCCAGCAGTTCCACCTCCTACGAGCAGTACTTC.

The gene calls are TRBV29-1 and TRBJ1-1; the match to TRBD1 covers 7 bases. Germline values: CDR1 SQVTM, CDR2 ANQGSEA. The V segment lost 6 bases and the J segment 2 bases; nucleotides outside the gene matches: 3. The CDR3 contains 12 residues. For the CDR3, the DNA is TGCAGCGTCAGGGGGGTCAACACTGAAGCTTTCTTT. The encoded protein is CSVRGVNTEAFF.

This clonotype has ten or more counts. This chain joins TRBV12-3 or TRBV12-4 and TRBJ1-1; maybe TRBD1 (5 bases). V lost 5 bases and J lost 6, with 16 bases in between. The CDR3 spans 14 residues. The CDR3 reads CASSLDNFSPEAFF. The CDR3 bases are TGTGCCAGCAGTCTGGACAATTTTAGCCCTGAAGCTTTCTTT.

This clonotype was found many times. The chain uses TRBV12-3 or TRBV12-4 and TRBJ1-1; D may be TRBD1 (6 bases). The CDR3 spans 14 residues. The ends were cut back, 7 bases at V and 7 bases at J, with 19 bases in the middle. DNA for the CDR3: TGTGCCAGCATTAACGAAGGGGGGGTCGGTGAAGCTTTCTTT. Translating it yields CASINEGGVGEAFF.

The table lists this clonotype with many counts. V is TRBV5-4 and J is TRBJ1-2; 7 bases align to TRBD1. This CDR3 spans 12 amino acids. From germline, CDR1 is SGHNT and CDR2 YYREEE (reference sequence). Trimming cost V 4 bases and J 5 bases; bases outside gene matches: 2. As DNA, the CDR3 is TGTGCCAGCAGCGGGACAGCATATGGCTACACCTTC. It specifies CASSGTAYGYTF.

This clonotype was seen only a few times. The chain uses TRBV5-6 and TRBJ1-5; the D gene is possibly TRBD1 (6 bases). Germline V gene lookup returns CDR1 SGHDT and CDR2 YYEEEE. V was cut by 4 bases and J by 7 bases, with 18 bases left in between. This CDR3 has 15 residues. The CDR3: CASSLFSGARQPQHF. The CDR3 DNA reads TGTGCCAGCAGCCTTTTTTCGGGGGCACGACAGCCCCAGCATTTT.

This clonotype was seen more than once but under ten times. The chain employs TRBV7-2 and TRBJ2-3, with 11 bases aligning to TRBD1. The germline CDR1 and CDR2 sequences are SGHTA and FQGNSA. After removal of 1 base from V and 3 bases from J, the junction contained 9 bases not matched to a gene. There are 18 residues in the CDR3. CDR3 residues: CASSLVGVGTGGTDTQYF. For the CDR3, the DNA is TGTGCCAGCAGCTTAGTAGGAGTGGGGACAGGGGGTACAGATACGCAGTATTTT.

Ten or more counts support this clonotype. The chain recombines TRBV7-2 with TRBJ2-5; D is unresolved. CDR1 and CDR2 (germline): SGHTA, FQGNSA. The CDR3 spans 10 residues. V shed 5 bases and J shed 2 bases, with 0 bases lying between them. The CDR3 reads CASSQETQYF. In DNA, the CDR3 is TGTGCCAGCAGCCAAGAGACCCAGTACTTC.

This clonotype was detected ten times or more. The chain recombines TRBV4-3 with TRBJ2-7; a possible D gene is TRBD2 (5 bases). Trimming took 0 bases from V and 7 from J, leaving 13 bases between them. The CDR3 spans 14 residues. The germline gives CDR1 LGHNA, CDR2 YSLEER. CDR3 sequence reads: CASSQEYSRGEQYF. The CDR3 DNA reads TGCGCCAGCAGCCAAGAGTACAGCCGAGGGGAGCAGTACTTC.

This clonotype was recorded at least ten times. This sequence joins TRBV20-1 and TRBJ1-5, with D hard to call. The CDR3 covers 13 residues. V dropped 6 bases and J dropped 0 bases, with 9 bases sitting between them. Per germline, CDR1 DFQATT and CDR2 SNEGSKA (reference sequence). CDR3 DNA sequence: TGCAGTGCCCGGACGGTTAGCAATCAGCCCCAGCATTTT. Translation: CSARTVSNQPQHF.

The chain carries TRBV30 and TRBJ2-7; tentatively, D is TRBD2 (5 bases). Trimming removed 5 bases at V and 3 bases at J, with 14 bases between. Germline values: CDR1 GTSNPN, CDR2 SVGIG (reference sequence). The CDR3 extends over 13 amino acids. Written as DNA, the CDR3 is TGTGCCTGGGGGCGAGTAGGAGGCTACGAGCAGTACTTC. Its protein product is CAWGRVGGYEQYF.